This T cell receptor beta chain emerged from a study of shared clonotypes between healthy human individuals. Study conclusions and caveats: Memory subsets had estimated richness that was generally smaller than that of naive subsets. For naive CD4 cells, roughly 5% of clonotypes were shared across several donors.

Points on this clone: Its antigen is still unknown.

Deep level was the assay's run setting. This table comes from immunoSEQ multiplex PCR, and its TCRdb copy is limited to in-frame clones, with some not included. The sample has a few million clones; about 92% are singletons. Each sample came from a Caucasian adult donor living in Nashville, Tennessee. The CDR3 is 14 amino acids. The V end was cut by 7 bases, the J end by 1 base, with 8 bases between. Per germline, CDR1 MNHEY and CDR2 SVGAGI. Sequenced material: naive CD4+ T cells sorted from blood. Subset denoted: CD45RA+ positively selected. The chain links TRBV6-5 to TRBJ2-6; no clear D gene. The clonotype was recovered from a man between 18 and 29 years old in good health. The CDR3 sequence is CASNALSGANVLTF. The CDR3 DNA follows: TGTGCCAGCAACGCCTTGTCTGGGGCCAACGTCCTGACTTTC.